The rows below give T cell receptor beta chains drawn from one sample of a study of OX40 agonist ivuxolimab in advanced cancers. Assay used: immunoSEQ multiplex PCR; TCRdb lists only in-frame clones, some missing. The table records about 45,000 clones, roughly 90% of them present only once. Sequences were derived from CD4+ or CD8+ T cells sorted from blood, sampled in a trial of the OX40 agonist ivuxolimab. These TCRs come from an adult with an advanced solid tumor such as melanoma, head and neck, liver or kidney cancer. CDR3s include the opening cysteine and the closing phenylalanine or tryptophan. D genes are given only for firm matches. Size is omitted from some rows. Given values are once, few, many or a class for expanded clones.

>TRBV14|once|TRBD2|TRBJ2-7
TGTGCCAGCAGCCACTACACACGGGGGGTCTACGAGCAGTACTTC
CASSHYTRGVYEQYF
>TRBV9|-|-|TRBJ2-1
TGTGCCAGCACCCCCTCCCCGGGGAATGAGCAGTTCTTC
CASTPSPGNEQFF
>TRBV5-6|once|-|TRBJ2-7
TGTGCCAGCAGCTTGTTGGGGGAAGTATACGAGCAGTACTTC
CASSLLGEVYEQYF
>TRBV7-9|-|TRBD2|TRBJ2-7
TGTGCCAGCAGCTTAGCGGGGGGGGGACCCCTTTACGAGCAGTACTTC
CASSLAGGGPLYEQYF
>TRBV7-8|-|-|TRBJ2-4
TGTGCCAGCAGCTTAGCTGGGACGTCGCCGTTTGGCCCGGTGGCCAAAAACATTCAGTACTTC
CASSLAGTSPFGPVAKNIQYF
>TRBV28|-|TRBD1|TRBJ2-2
TGTGCCAGCAGTTCTATCATCCCGGGACAGGTGAACACCGGGGAGCTGTTTTTT
CASSSIIPGQVNTGELFF
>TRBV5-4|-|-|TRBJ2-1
TGTGCCAGCAGTGGCAGGAGCTCCCTCAATGAGCAGTTCTTC
CASSGRSSLNEQFF
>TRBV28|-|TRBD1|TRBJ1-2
TGTGCCAGCAAAAAGACAGGGGGTGGAGTTAACTATGGCTACACCTTC
CASKKTGGGVNYGYTF
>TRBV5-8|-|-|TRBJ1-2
TGTGCCAGCAGCTTGGAGGGAGGGCCCCGCTATGGCTACACCTTC
CASSLEGGPRYGYTF
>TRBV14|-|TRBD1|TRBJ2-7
TGTGCCAGCAGTCGGACAGGGGGTTGGGAGCAGTACTTC
CASSRTGGWEQYF
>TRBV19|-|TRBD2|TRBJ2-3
TGTGCCAGTAGTCTAACTAGCGGGGCAGATACGCAGTATTTT
CASSLTSGADTQYF
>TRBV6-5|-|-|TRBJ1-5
TGTGCCAGCAGTTACTCAAGGGCCCAGCCCCAGCATTTT
CASSYSRAQPQHF
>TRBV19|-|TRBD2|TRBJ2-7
TGTGCCAGTAGTATCACCCTAGCGGGATCTAGCGAGCAGTACTTC
CASSITLAGSSEQYF
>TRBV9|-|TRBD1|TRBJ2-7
TGTGCCAGCAGCCCGAGACAGGGGGTTCGTGACGAGCAGTACTTC
CASSPRQGVRDEQYF
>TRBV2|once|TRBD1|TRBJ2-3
TGTGCCAGCAGTGAATCCGGGACAGGAGAATTCACAGATACGCAGTATTTT
CASSESGTGEFTDTQYF
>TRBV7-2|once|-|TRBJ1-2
TGTGCCAGCACCGAAGGGGTTGGCTACACCTTC
CASTEGVGYTF
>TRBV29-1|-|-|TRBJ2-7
TGCAGCGTTGTTGCGGCCCCCTACGAGCAGTACTTC
CSVVAAPYEQYF
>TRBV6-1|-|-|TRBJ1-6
TGTGCCAGCAGTAACGGCCGTCGGGGGAATTCACCCCTCCACTTT
CASSNGRRGNSPLHF
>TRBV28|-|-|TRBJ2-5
TGTGCCAGCAGACGTCAGCTAGGGGGGGAGACCCAGTACTTC
CASRRQLGGETQYF
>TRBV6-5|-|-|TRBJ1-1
TGTGCCAGCAGTTACTCTTTAGGGCTGAACACTGAAGCTTTCTTT
CASSYSLGLNTEAFF
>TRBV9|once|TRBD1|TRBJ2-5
TGTGCCAGCAGCCCCTGGGACAGTCCACAAGAGACCCAGTACTTC
CASSPWDSPQETQYF
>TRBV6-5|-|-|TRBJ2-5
TGTGCCAGCAGGAGGACATCGGTAAGCCAAGAGACCCAGTACTTC
CASRRTSVSQETQYF
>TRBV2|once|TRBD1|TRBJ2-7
TGTGCCAGCAGTCGGAACCCTTTCTCACAGGGGGCAGCAACCGAGCAGTACTTC
CASSRNPFSQGAATEQYF
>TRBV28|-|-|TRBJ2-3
TGTGCCAGCAGTTTATGGGGGGCCGAAATGGCAGATACGCAGTATTTT
CASSLWGAEMADTQYF
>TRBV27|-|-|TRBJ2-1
TGTGCCAGCAGTCCCCGCAGCTTAGAGCAGTTCTTC
CASSPRSLEQFF
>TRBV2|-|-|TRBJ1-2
TGTGCCAGCAGTGATCGGACAGACATTTCTAACTATGGCTACACCTTC
CASSDRTDISNYGYTF
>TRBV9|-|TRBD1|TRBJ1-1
TGTGCCAGCAGCGGGTCAGGGGGTCGCACTGAAGCTTTCTTT
CASSGSGGRTEAFF
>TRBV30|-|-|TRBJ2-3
TGTGCCTGGAATGGGGTATCGAGTTACACAGATACGCAGTATTTT
CAWNGVSSYTDTQYF
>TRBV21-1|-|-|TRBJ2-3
TGTGCCAGCAGCAAAGCCCCGAAGACTAGGGTTAGCACAGATACGCAGTATTTT
CASSKAPKTRVSTDTQYF